This passage covers 26 T cell receptor beta chains from one sample sequenced in a study of blood T cell repertoires in COVID-19. TCRdb's copy holds only in-frame clones and misses some; the assay was immunoSEQ multiplex PCR. This sample has around 280,000 clones; roughly 89% occur once, and the top ten carry 11%. Sequencing used peripheral blood. The receptors were sampled from a woman aged 25 to 39 with COVID-19, enrolled during active disease.

The chain employs TRBV11-3 and TRBJ1-5, with TRBD1 identical over 7 bases. V was clipped by 2 bases and J by 7 bases; unmatched bases: 20. The CDR3 contains 19 residues. Per the germline V gene, CDR1 is SGHNT and CDR2 is YENEEA. The CDR3 nucleotides read TGTGCCAGCAGCTTATATGTGGGACAGCGTCATTTTCCGGACCAGCCCCAGCATTTT. Translating it yields CASSLYVGQRHFPDQPQHF.

The CDR3, as DNA: TGCGCCAGCAGCCAAGACTGGTCCAATATTCGGTCACCCCTCCACTTT. It encodes CASSQDWSNIRSPLHF. V is TRBV4-1 and J is TRBJ1-6; D call uncertain. CDR3 length: 16 amino acids. CDR1 MGHRA and CDR2 YSYEKL come from the germline V gene. V dropped 0 bases and J dropped 10 bases, with 16 bases sitting between them.

V usage is TRBV5-6 and J usage is TRBJ2-7, with D possibly being TRBD2 (6 bases). In germline, CDR1 is SGHDT, CDR2 YYEEEE. V lost 4 bases, J lost 3 bases, and 11 bases lay in between. The CDR3 loop spans 13 amino acids. The CDR3 reads CASSPGSLYEQYF. The CDR3, as DNA: TGTGCCAGCAGCCCCGGGAGTCTCTACGAGCAGTACTTC.

J is TRBJ2-7 and V is TRBV14; possible D gene TRBD1, 5 bases. This CDR3 is 15 amino acids long. The germline gives CDR1 SGHDN, CDR2 FVKESK. V gave up 5 bases and J gave up 3 bases, with 17 bases separating them. CDR3 DNA sequence: TGTGCCAGCAGCTGGTCTTTGTTCAGGGTCTACGAGCAGTACTTC. Residues: CASSWSLFRVYEQYF.

The chain joins TRBV7-9 to TRBJ2-7; D perhaps matches TRBD1 (6 bases). This CDR3 region has 13 residues. Germline assignment: CDR1 SEHNR and CDR2 FQNEAQ (reference sequence). Trimming took 8 bases from V and 3 from J, leaving 14 bases between them. The CDR3 loop reads CASSTGEIYEQYF. The CDR3 nucleotides are TGTGCCAGCTCGACAGGAGAAATCTACGAGCAGTACTTC.

The V call is TRBV27, the J call TRBJ1-5; 9 positions match TRBD1. This CDR3 has 14 residues. The V segment lost 6 bases and the J segment 6 bases; nucleotides outside the gene matches: 6. CDR1 MNHEY and CDR2 SMNVEV come from the germline V gene (reference sequence). The CDR3 loop is CASSIRDRAQPQHF. CDR3 in DNA: TGTGCCAGCAGCATCCGGGACAGGGCTCAGCCCCAGCATTTT.

The V and J genes are TRBV5-1 and TRBJ2-1; 10 bases match TRBD2. CDR3 size: 16 residues. Germline loops: CDR1 SGHRS, CDR2 YFSETQ. After removal of 1 base from V and 8 bases from J, the junction contained 9 bases not matched to a gene. The CDR3 protein is CASSLTSGVLGDEQFF. In DNA, the CDR3 is TGCGCCAGCAGCTTGACTAGCGGGGTCCTGGGGGATGAGCAGTTCTTC.

The gene calls are TRBV6-2 or TRBV6-3 and TRBJ1-1; D is perhaps TRBD1 (6 bases). Trimming pared 6 bases from V and 1 base from J, leaving 15 bases between. Per germline, CDR1 MNHEY and CDR2 SVGEGT. The CDR3 loop spans 15 amino acids. The CDR3 sequence is CASSLRWTANTEAFF. CDR3 DNA: TGTGCCAGCAGCCTCCGTTGGACAGCGAACACTGAAGCTTTCTTT.

This chain links TRBV27 with TRBJ1-2; the match to TRBD1 covers 7 bases. With V trimmed by 3 bases and J by 3 bases, 10 bases remained unmatched. Germline-derived CDR1 and CDR2 are MNHEY and SMNVEV (reference sequence). CDR3 length equals 16 residues. The DNA for the CDR3 is TGTGCCAGCAGTTTTTCGGGCACAGGGGAATACTATGGCTACACCTTC. It translates to CASSFSGTGEYYGYTF.

The chain employs TRBV3-1 (or the pseudogene TRBV3-2) and TRBJ2-1; D perhaps matches TRBD2 (7 bases). The CDR3 totals 17 residues. With 0 bases removed from V and 6 bases from J, the gap between germline ends came to 18 bases. CDR1 LGHDT and CDR2 YNNKEL come from the germline V gene (reference sequence). The CDR3 sequence: CASSQDPSGGALNEQFF. DNA for the CDR3: TGTGCCAGCAGCCAAGACCCTAGTGGGGGGGCCCTCAATGAGCAGTTCTTC.

This rearrangement joins TRBV7-9 to TRBJ1-1, with D hard to call. This CDR3 comprises 11 residues. Per the germline V gene, CDR1 is SEHNR and CDR2 is FQNEAQ (reference sequence). Trimming removed 3 bases at V and 12 bases at J, with 11 bases between. The CDR3 region has the DNA TGTGCCAGCAGCTTTTCGAGTATATCTTTCTTT. The encoded protein is CASSFSSISFF.

The gene calls are TRBV7-9 and TRBJ2-1; D is uncertain. Germline V gene lookup returns CDR1 SEHNR and CDR2 FQNEAQ (reference sequence). The V end lost 2 bases, the J end lost 8 bases, and 16 bases lay between the germline ends. This CDR3 has 15 residues. CDR3 nucleotide sequence: TGTGCCAGCAGCTTAACTTCAGACATTCAGGATGAGCAGTTCTTC. It yields the protein CASSLTSDIQDEQFF.

This chain connects TRBV6-1 to TRBJ2-3, with D maybe TRBD2 (6 bases). V was shortened by 2 bases and J by 1 base, with 13 bases between the two germline ends. The CDR3 is made up of 16 amino acids. Germline V lookup: CDR1 MNHNS, CDR2 SASEGT. The CDR3 DNA reads TGTGCCAGCAGTGAATGGGGAGGAGAGGGCACAGATACGCAGTATTTT. Translation gives CASSEWGGEGTDTQYF.

This chain links TRBV5-4 with TRBJ1-2; TRBD1 matches 7 bases. V was clipped by 1 base and J by 8 bases; unmatched bases: 8. This CDR3 spans 14 amino acids. Per germline, CDR1 SGHNT and CDR2 YYREEE (reference sequence). The CDR3 DNA reads as TGTGCCAGCAGCTTGCTAGGGGGCGCGCGGGGCTACACCTTC. It yields the protein CASSLLGGARGYTF.

This chain connects TRBV4-1 to TRBJ1-3; no clear D. V lost 1 base and J lost 0, with 10 bases in between. In germline, CDR1 is MGHRA, CDR2 YSYEKL. CDR3 length: 16 amino acids. CDR3 nucleotide sequence: TGCGCCAGCAGCCAAGCTGTGGGAGGCTCTGGAAACACCATATATTTT. Translating it yields CASSQAVGGSGNTIYF.

The genes are TRBV7-8 and TRBJ1-2, with D uncertain. CDR1 and CDR2 (germline): SGHVS, FQNEAQ. V lost 2 bases to trimming and J lost 0 bases, with 10 bases between them. CDR3 length: 15 amino acids. The CDR3 protein is CASSLWSRSNYGYTF. CDR3 DNA sequence: TGTGCCAGCAGCTTATGGAGCAGATCTAACTATGGCTACACCTTC.

The V and J genes are TRBV28 and TRBJ2-5, with unresolved D. The CDR3 runs 13 residues. Trimming removed 2 bases at V and 4 bases at J, with 8 bases between. Germline V gene sequence: CDR1 MDHEN, CDR2 SYDVKM. The CDR3 here is CASSLPPLETQYF. In DNA, the CDR3 is TGTGCCAGCAGTTTACCCCCTTTAGAGACCCAGTACTTC.

V gene TRBV21-1 combines with J gene TRBJ1-3; the table's D call, TRBD1, was not checked against the DNA. TRBV21-1 is described as a pseudogene. The CDR3 is 21 amino acids. The CDR3 sequence: CASSKGETGFLGWISGNTIYF. The CDR3 DNA reads as TGTGCCAGCAGCAAAGGGGAAACAGGCTTTCTAGGCTGGATCTCTGGAAACACCATATATTTT.

Points on this clone: One junction end disagrees with the germline gene, perhaps due to a read error. The V and J genes are TRBV25-1 and TRBJ1-2; perhaps TRBD1 as D (6 bases). Per the germline V gene, CDR1 is MGHDK and CDR2 is SYGVNS. CDR3 length: 13 amino acids. The CDR3 nucleotides read TGTGCCGGCAGTGAAACAGGGATATATGGCTACACCTTC. Amino acids: CAGSETGIYGYTF.

In DNA form, the CDR3 reads TGCAGTGCTAGTGGGCCTAGCGGGGGCTACGAGCAGTACTTC. Translating gives CSASGPSGGYEQYF. The chain recombines TRBV20-1 with TRBJ2-7, with TRBD2 matching over 10 bases. Germline V CDR1 and CDR2: DFQATT, SNEGSKA (reference sequence). Germline trimming cut 3 bases from V and 3 bases from J; bases unmatched to any gene: 5. This CDR3 has 14 amino acids.

The genes are TRBV15 and TRBJ1-5, with 8 nucleotides matching TRBD1. CDR1 is LNHNV, CDR2 YYDKDF, per germline (reference sequence). Germline trimming cut 4 bases from V and 3 bases from J; bases unmatched to any gene: 2. The CDR3 runs 14 residues. The CDR3 loop is CATSKTGVNQPQHF. The CDR3 nucleotides are TGTGCCACCAGCAAGACAGGGGTCAATCAGCCCCAGCATTTT.

This clone was seen a few times. This chain connects TRBV10-1 to TRBJ2-7; TRBD1 agrees at 11 bases. The CDR3 extends over 15 amino acids. CDR1 is WNHNN, CDR2 SYGVQD, per germline (reference sequence). Germline trimming cut 2 bases from V and 2 bases from J; bases unmatched to any gene: 2. The CDR3 here is CASSEGTGGAYEQYF. The DNA for the CDR3 is TGCGCCAGCAGTGAGGGGACAGGGGGGGCCTACGAGCAGTACTTC.

The V gene is TRBV2, the J gene TRBJ2-3; possible D gene TRBD2, 5 bases. The CDR3 consists of 15 residues. Germline V gene sequence: CDR1 SNHLY, CDR2 FYNNEI. Trimming took off 2 bases at V and 5 bases at J, with 14 bases between the two ends. The CDR3 reads CASSERRVLRDTQYF. The CDR3, as DNA: TGTGCCAGCAGTGAAAGGCGGGTACTGCGAGATACGCAGTATTTT.

This sequence joins TRBV18 and TRBJ2-5; the D gene is possibly TRBD1 (5 bases). This CDR3 is built from 14 residues. Germline V gene lookup returns CDR1 KGHSH and CDR2 LQKENI. V was clipped by 5 bases and J by 1 base, with 11 bases between them. The CDR3 sequence: CASSERQSQETQYF. The CDR3 DNA sequence: TGTGCCAGCTCAGAGAGACAGAGCCAAGAGACCCAGTACTTC.

The chain is built from TRBV10-3 and TRBJ1-2; no clear D. The CDR3 totals 11 residues. V gave up 4 bases and J gave up 5 bases, with 5 bases separating them. Germline V gives CDR1 ENHRY, CDR2 SYGVKD. The CDR3: CAISVGYGYTF. CDR3 in DNA: TGTGCCATCAGTGTCGGGTATGGCTACACCTTC.

V and J are TRBV18 and TRBJ1-2; D uncertain. This CDR3 has 14 amino acids. The germline V gene encodes CDR1 KGHSH and CDR2 LQKENI. Trimming took off 3 bases at V and 4 bases at J, with 12 bases between the two ends. CDR3 coding DNA: TGTGCCAGCTCACCCCAAACAGATTCCTATGGCTACACCTTC. This translates into CASSPQTDSYGYTF.